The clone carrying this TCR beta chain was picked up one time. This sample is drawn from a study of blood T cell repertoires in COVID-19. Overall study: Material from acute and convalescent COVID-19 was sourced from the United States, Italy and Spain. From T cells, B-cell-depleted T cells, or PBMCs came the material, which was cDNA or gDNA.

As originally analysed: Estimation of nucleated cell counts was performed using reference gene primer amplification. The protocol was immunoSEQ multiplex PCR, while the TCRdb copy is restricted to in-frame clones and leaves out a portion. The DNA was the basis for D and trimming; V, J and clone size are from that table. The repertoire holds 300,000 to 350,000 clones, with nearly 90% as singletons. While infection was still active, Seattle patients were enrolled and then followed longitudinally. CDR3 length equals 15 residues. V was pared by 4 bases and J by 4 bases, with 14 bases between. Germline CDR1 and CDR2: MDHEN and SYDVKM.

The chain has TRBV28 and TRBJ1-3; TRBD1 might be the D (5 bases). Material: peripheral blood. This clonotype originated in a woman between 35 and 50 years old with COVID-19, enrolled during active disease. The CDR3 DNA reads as TGTGCCAGCAGTTCGGGACTCGACGCAGGAAACACCATATATTTT. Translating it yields CASSSGLDAGNTIYF.